This TCR beta chain emerged from a study of cytomegalovirus exposure and HLA in healthy donors. Study results and limitations: A few CMV-associated chains were confirmed in vitro to be specific for CMV antigens. Immune exposure was documented only through CMV serostatus. TCR beta chains numbering some 150 were designated cytomegalovirus-associated.

The PCR was carried out with 60 Vbeta primers and 13 Jbeta primers. Repertoires were generated with immunoSEQ multiplex PCR, while TCRdb's copy carries only in-frame clones and drops some. The profile shows 100,000 to 150,000 clones, around two thirds of them singletons. With regard to this clone: Antigen: not known.

V lost 4 bases and J lost 0, with 13 bases in between. Germline V gene sequence: CDR1 GTSNPN, CDR2 SVGIG (reference sequence). The CDR3 runs 16 residues. Sequences were obtained from PBMCs. The sequence was obtained from a man aged 55 to 70 in good health and CMV-seropositive. The chain has TRBV30 and TRBJ1-6, with D possibly TRBD1 on 5 matching bases. The DNA for the CDR3 is TGTGCCTGGAACCCCGCAGGGAACTCCTATAATTCACCCCTCCACTTT. Translating it yields CAWNPAGNSYNSPLHF. Variable domain in full (rest from reference TRBV30 and TRBJ1-6): SQTIHQWPATLVQPVGSPLSLECTVEGTSNPNLYWYRQAAGRGLQLLFYSVGIGQISSEVPQNLSASRPQDRQFILSSKKLLLSDSGFYLCAWNPAGNSYNSPLHFGNGTRLTVT.